Sequencing of this T cell receptor beta chain was carried out in a study of T cells in Graves' hyperthyroidism and ophthalmopathy. General study results and limits: A model using 13 V-J features told ophthalmopathy apart from stable hyperthyroidism. The model identified upcoming ophthalmopathy a median 6.5 months ahead of onset.

This CDR3 has 16 residues. Trimming took 0 bases from V and 5 from J; bases not matched to a gene: 5. The germline V gene encodes CDR1 LGHNT and CDR2 FRNRAP. This clonotype was detected only a few times. Its antigen is undetermined. Amplification yielded TCR beta CDR3 regions, with RNA transcripts as the source. RT-PCR in the first round (using the HTBI primer set) targeted the TCR CDR3. Using its own MiXCR run on the multiplex PCR reads, TCRdb lists one record per CDR3 protein. The repertoire holds hundreds of thousands of distinct CDR3 sequences, with roughly a quarter as singletons. Inclusion characteristics of ophthalmopathy patients comprised a Clinical Activity Score of at least 3, a NOSPECS grade of at least 4, and duration under 3 months. From 8.5 to 10 ml of fresh peripheral blood, PBMCs were isolated.

The sequenced material came from blood. This chain links TRBV12-5 with TRBJ2-5; TRBD2 matches at 11 bases. The clonotype originates from a woman in her thirties with Graves' ophthalmopathy. In DNA, the CDR3 is TGTGCTAGTGGTTTGGTAATAGCGGGGGGGCTGGAGACCCAGTACTTC. Its translation is CASGLVIAGGLETQYF.